These 21 T cell receptor beta chains originate from one sample sequenced in a study of T-cell reconstitution after alpha-beta-depleted transplantation in children (dated by TCRdb to 2016 to 2017). To prepare the library, PCR was applied. Data came from an Illumina HiSeq 2500. To normalize quantification of the TCRbeta repertoire, the TCR libraries were built with molecular barcoding that relied on unique molecular identifiers. TCRdb reprocessed the public reads (quality trimming at Q25 with fastp, clone calling with MiXCR) and kept in-frame beta chains. Each record represents a unique CDR3 protein, reported with the most common genes and DNA among its rows. This sample gives 7,000 to 9,500 distinct CDR3 sequences in total; around 30% of them show up just once. The leading ten clones occupy roughly 2% of the sample. The time point label for this specimen denotes: day 60 (about 2 months) after transplantation. The treatment or condition label corresponds to: allogeneic hematopoietic cell transplantation with graft depleted of TCRalphabeta T cells and CD19 B cells.

The sequences come from peripheral blood, collected 60 days after TCRalphabeta/CD19-depleted stem cell transplant. The source is a boy under two years old who had a stem cell transplant for SCID, so the T cells may come from the graft donor.

The table lists this clonotype with many counts. V gene TRBV6-5 combines with J gene TRBJ2-7; D not certain. Per germline, CDR1 MNHEY and CDR2 SVGAGI. The CDR3 sequence is 13 residues long. Trimming took 3 bases from V and 2 from J, leaving 8 bases between them. The CDR3 loop reads CASSYDGPYEQYF. For the CDR3, the DNA is TGTGCCAGCAGTTATGACGGACCCTACGAGCAGTACTTC.

This clonotype showed up many times. The J gene is TRBJ2-3, the V gene TRBV6-5, with 9 bases lining up with TRBD2. The CDR3 runs to 16 residues. V dropped 8 bases and J dropped 2; count of bases not matched to a gene: 11. Germline CDR1 is MNHEY and CDR2 is SVGAGI. Here the CDR3 DNA reads TGTGCCAGCTGCTGGCGGGGGGGCGCTTTCACAGATACGCAGTATTTT. Its translation is CASCWRGGAFTDTQYF.

V and J are TRBV27 and TRBJ2-2, with no clear D. The CDR3 loop spans 15 amino acids. Germline V gene lookup returns CDR1 MNHEY and CDR2 SMNVEV (reference sequence). V was pared by 3 bases and J by 7 bases, with 15 bases between. CDR3: CASSLYGVKGGELFF. For the CDR3, the DNA is TGTGCCAGCAGTTTGTATGGGGTTAAGGGCGGGGAGCTGTTTTTT.

The V gene is TRBV4-1, the J gene TRBJ2-3; the match to TRBD2 covers 8 bases. Germline V gene sequence: CDR1 MGHRA, CDR2 YSYEKL. This CDR3 has 13 amino acids. With 0 bases clipped from V and 10 bases from J, the junction kept 3 bases outside the gene matches. This CDR3 is CASSQDRGLAQYF. CDR3 nucleotides: TGCGCCAGCAGCCAAGACCGGGGACTAGCGCAGTATTTT.

Many counts were recorded for this clonotype. The gene calls are TRBV6-1 and TRBJ2-2, with D possibly called TRBD1 or TRBD2 (5 bases each). The germline CDR1 and CDR2 sequences are MNHNS and SASEGT. V was cut by 7 bases and J by 1 base, with 19 bases left in between. The CDR3 loop spans 17 amino acids. CDR3 region: CASIDWLAGRNTGELFF. The CDR3 DNA is TGTGCCAGCATTGATTGGTTGGCAGGGAGGAACACCGGGGAGCTGTTTTTT.

The chain is built from TRBV3-1 and TRBJ2-5; a possible D gene is TRBD1 (6 bases). Germline lookup yields CDR1 LGHDT and CDR2 YNNKEL (reference sequence). This CDR3 spans 19 amino acids. V shed 5 bases and J shed 9 bases, with 34 bases lying between them. The CDR3 nucleotides read TGTGCCAGCAGCAGACAGGTTACAGCGACAGGAACATTCATTAGGGCCCAGTACTTC. Encoded protein: CASSRQVTATGTFIRAQYF.

The J gene is TRBJ1-5, the V gene TRBV20-1; D is uncertain. V was pared by 2 bases and J by 1 base, with 9 bases between. The germline CDR1 and CDR2 sequences are DFQATT and SNEGSKA (reference sequence). The CDR3 length is 14 residues. The CDR3: CSARNTLSNQPQHF. DNA of the CDR3: TGCAGTGCTAGAAACACATTAAGCAATCAGCCCCAGCATTTT.

At least ten counts were recorded for this clonotype. The rearrangement links TRBV20-1 to TRBJ2-3, with TRBD2 identical over 11 bases. V shed 3 bases, J shed 2 bases, and the junction held 10 bases outside the gene matches. The CDR3 contains 17 residues. Germline V gene sequence: CDR1 DFQATT, CDR2 SNEGSKA (reference sequence). The CDR3 DNA is TGCAGTGCTAGTCCCCCGGGACTAGCGGAGGCCACAGATACGCAGTATTTT. This sequence encodes CSASPPGLAEATDTQYF.

In its sample, this clonotype is medium-sized. The CDR3 DNA is TGTGCCAGCAGCCCCGGTCGAGGGGTTCACTTATTATACAATGAGCAGTTCTTC. Its translation: CASSPGRGVHLLYNEQFF. This chain connects TRBV7-9 to TRBJ2-1; D is perhaps TRBD1 or TRBD2 (5 bases each). Germline V lookup: CDR1 SEHNR, CDR2 FQNEAQ (reference sequence). The germline V and J ends were trimmed by 5 bases and 4 bases, with 24 bases remaining between them. This CDR3 has 18 residues.

This clonotype qualifies as medium-sized. This rearrangement joins TRBV3-1 to TRBJ2-4; D tentatively reads TRBD1 or TRBD2 (5 bases each). The V gene's germline CDR1 is LGHDT and CDR2 YNNKEL (reference sequence). There are 16 residues in the CDR3. Between the trimmed V and J ends, which lost 5 bases and 0 bases, there was a span of 14 bases. Here the CDR3 reads CASSSLGARAKNIQYF. DNA of the CDR3: TGTGCCAGCAGCTCTCTCGGGGCGAGAGCCAAAAACATTCAGTACTTC. The full variable domain, rest sourced from reference TRBV3-1 and TRBJ2-4, is DTAVSQTPKYLVTQMGNDKSIKCEQNLGHDTMYWYKQDSKKFLKIMFSYNNKELIINETVPNRFSPKSPDKAHLNLHINSLELGDSAVYFCASSSLGARAKNIQYFGAGTRLSVL.

This clonotype was counted at least ten times. This chain uses TRBV6-5 with TRBJ1-5, with D unresolved. Germline CDR1 is MNHEY and CDR2 is SVGAGI. Trimming removed 8 bases at V and 0 bases at J, with 14 bases between. This CDR3 spans 15 amino acids. The CDR3: CASPPPHGSNQPQHF. Written as DNA, the CDR3 is TGTGCCAGCCCACCTCCCCATGGTAGCAATCAGCCCCAGCATTTT.

At least ten counts were recorded for this clonotype. This rearrangement joins TRBV11-2 to TRBJ1-5; D unresolved. CDR1 and CDR2 (germline): SGHAT, FQNNGV. V dropped 0 bases and J dropped 10 bases, with 10 bases sitting between them. CDR3 length: 13 amino acids. Here the CDR3 reads CASSLDFRQPQHF. The CDR3 nucleotides read TGTGCCAGCAGCTTAGATTTCCGGCAACCCCAGCATTTT.

By share, this clonotype ranks as medium-sized. The gene calls are TRBV6-5 and TRBJ2-3; D might be TRBD2 (5 bases). The CDR3 runs to 15 residues. Looked up from germline, CDR1 is MNHEY and CDR2 is SVGAGI. Between the trimmed V and J ends, which lost 2 bases and 1 base, there was a span of 10 bases. CDR3 bases: TGTGCCAGCAGTTACCGGCGGGCCGGCACAGATACGCAGTATTTT. Amino acid sequence: CASSYRRAGTDTQYF.

This clonotype rates as medium-sized. The V and J genes are TRBV25-1 and TRBJ2-5; the D gene is possibly TRBD2 (6 bases). The CDR3 runs 14 residues. The germline V gene encodes CDR1 MGHDK and CDR2 SYGVNS. The ends were cut back, 9 bases at V and 5 bases at J, with 19 bases in the middle. This chain's CDR3 is CASQRRGLWETQYF. CDR3 sequence (DNA): TGTGCCAGTCAACGTCGGGGGTTATGGGAGACCCAGTACTTC.

The chain employs TRBV12-3 or TRBV12-4 and TRBJ2-7; perhaps TRBD1 as D (6 bases). The CDR3 runs to 14 residues. V was shortened by 6 bases and J by 3 bases, with 15 bases between the two germline ends. CDR3 loop: CASSLTTGVYEQYF. CDR3 sequence (DNA): TGTGCCAGCAGCTTGACGACAGGCGTCTACGAGCAGTACTTC.

The V call is TRBV24-1, the J call TRBJ2-3; 9 nucleotides agree with TRBD1. The CDR3 runs to 14 residues. Germline V gene lookup returns CDR1 KGHDR and CDR2 SFDVKD. The trim removed 7 bases at V and 4 bases at J, leaving 5 bases unmatched. The CDR3 nucleotides read TGTGCCACCAGAGGGACAGGGACGTCAGATACGCAGTATTTT. Protein product: CATRGTGTSDTQYF.

This clonotype is a singleton in its sample. The V gene is TRBV7-9, the J gene TRBJ2-3, with D uncertain. CDR1 SEHNR and CDR2 FQNEAQ come from the germline V gene (reference sequence). Trimming removed 0 bases from V and 3 bases from J, with 10 bases in between. CDR3 size: 15 residues. DNA for the CDR3: TGTGCCAGCAGCTTAGCGTCTGCGAGGACAGATACGCAGTATTTT. Its translation is CASSLASARTDTQYF.

This clonotype was detected ten times or more. V gene TRBV7-9 combines with J gene TRBJ1-1, with a possible D match to TRBD1 (5 bases). This CDR3 has 14 amino acids. CDR1 is SEHNR and CDR2 is FQNEAQ in the germline V gene (reference sequence). V was trimmed by 4 bases and J by 0 bases, leaving 9 bases between them. CDR3 in DNA: TGTGCCAGCAGCTCACAGGTGATGAACACTGAAGCTTTCTTT. Its protein is CASSSQVMNTEAFF.

The chain links TRBV5-1 to TRBJ2-7; 7 bases map to TRBD1. Germline CDR1 is SGHRS and CDR2 is YFSETQ. Trimming removed 4 bases from V and 3 bases from J; junction bases left unmatched: 10. The CDR3 is 15 residues long. Written as DNA, the CDR3 is TGCGCCAGCAGCAGATGGGACAGAAGGGGCTACGAGCAGTACTTC. Its translation: CASSRWDRRGYEQYF.

This clonotype is deemed medium-sized. This rearrangement joins TRBV5-1 to TRBJ2-2; unclear D gene. Looked up from germline, CDR1 is SGHRS and CDR2 is YFSETQ. Trimming removed 0 bases from V and 5 bases from J, with 26 bases in between. The CDR3 covers 20 residues. The CDR3 is CASSLGPYPPGPPLTGELFF. The DNA of the CDR3 is TGCGCCAGCAGCTTGGGACCTTATCCACCGGGTCCACCTTTGACCGGGGAGCTGTTTTTT.

By frequency in the sample, this clonotype is medium-sized. The chain joins TRBV20-1 to TRBJ1-6; no reliable D call. This CDR3 comprises 15 residues. Trimming took 0 bases from V and 5 from J, leaving 11 bases between them. Per the germline V gene, CDR1 is DFQATT and CDR2 is SNEGSKA (reference sequence). The CDR3 bases are TGCAGTGCTAGAGATCTTGGAGTACATAATTCACCCCTCCACTTT. This codes for CSARDLGVHNSPLHF.